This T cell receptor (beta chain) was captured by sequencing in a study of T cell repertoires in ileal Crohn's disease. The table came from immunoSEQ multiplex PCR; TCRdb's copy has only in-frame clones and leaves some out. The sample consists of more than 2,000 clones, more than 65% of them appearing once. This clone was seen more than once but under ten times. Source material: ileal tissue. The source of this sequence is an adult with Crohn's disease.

The CDR3: CAISRDRAEEQFF. The CDR3 nucleotides read TGTGCCATCAGCAGAGACAGGGCTGAGGAGCAGTTCTTC. This chain joins TRBV10-3 and TRBJ2-1; TRBD1 aligns across 7 bases. The trim removed 6 bases at V and 10 bases at J, leaving 9 bases unmatched. This CDR3 spans 13 amino acids. Germline V gene sequence: CDR1 ENHRY, CDR2 SYGVKD.